What follows are 14 T cell receptor beta chains derived from one specimen sequenced in a study of quantifying T cell responses using KT2 cells. For the study at large: RNA was reverse transcribed with TCR alpha and beta constant-region primers.

An oligo carrying a UMI was ligated to the cDNA 3' end. First-round PCR used four to five cycles and beta primers RC1.1 and RC1.2 covering TRBC1 and TRBC2. TCRdb re-called the UMI-ligation and nested PCR reads with MiXCR, one entry per CDR3 protein. This table has 25,000 to 35,000 distinct CDR3 sequences, more than 7% appearing once. Sequencing was done on a sample of PBMCs spiked with cells of the T cell clone KT2. All receptors derive from a human donor.

The V call is TRBV6-4, the J call TRBJ2-1; D gene unclear. The V end was cut by 8 bases, the J end by 4 bases, with 15 bases between. CDR3 size: 14 residues. CDR1 and CDR2 from the germline V gene are MRHNA and SNTAGT. The chain's CDR3 is CASSITPQYNEQFF. CDR3 in DNA: TGTGCCAGCTCAATTACACCCCAATACAATGAGCAGTTCTTC.

Ten or more counts support this clonotype. This sequence joins TRBV2 and TRBJ2-1, with D perhaps assigned TRBD1 or TRBD2 (5 bases each). The CDR3 is made up of 14 amino acids. CDR1 and CDR2 from the germline V gene are SNHLY and FYNNEI. Trimming removed 4 bases at V and 0 bases at J, with 7 bases between. The chain's CDR3 is CASSGDASYNEQFF. The CDR3 DNA sequence: TGTGCCAGCAGTGGGGACGCCTCCTACAATGAGCAGTTCTTC.

This clonotype was picked up a small number of times. The chain is built from TRBV20-1 and TRBJ2-6, with 8 bases lining up with TRBD1. Germline CDR1 reads DFQATT; CDR2 reads SNEGSKA (reference sequence). This CDR3 is 14 amino acids long. Unmatched junction bases numbered 3, after V lost 6 bases and J lost 2 bases. The CDR3 reads CSAQDRAGANVLTF. The CDR3 nucleotides are TGCAGTGCCCAGGACAGGGCTGGGGCCAACGTCCTGACTTTC.

The gene calls are TRBV5-1 and TRBJ2-1; tentative D call: TRBD2 (6 bases). Germline V lookup: CDR1 SGHRS, CDR2 YFSETQ. Trimming left V 4 bases short and J 0 bases short, with 11 bases between. This CDR3 region has 15 residues. CDR3 DNA sequence: TGCGCCAGCAGCAGGACTACCAGCTCCTACAATGAGCAGTTCTTC. It translates to CASSRTTSSYNEQFF.

This chain joins TRBV29-1 and TRBJ2-7; D gene unclear. Looked up from germline, CDR1 is SQVTM and CDR2 is ANQGSEA. V shed 1 base and J shed 2 bases, with 15 bases lying between them. The length of the CDR3 is 15 residues. The CDR3 region has the DNA TGCAGCGTTGAAGCTAGAGCGCCGACCGCCTACGAGCAGTACTTC. This sequence encodes CSVEARAPTAYEQYF.

This clonotype has more than one count but fewer than ten. The chain is built from TRBV9 and TRBJ2-3, with 10 bases lining up with TRBD2. The trim removed 3 bases at V and 6 bases at J, leaving 7 bases unmatched. The CDR3 length is 15 residues. From germline, CDR1 is SGDLS and CDR2 YYNGEE. The DNA of the CDR3 is TGTGCCAGCAGCGCACCCCTAGCGGGGGAGGATACGCAGTATTTT. This codes for CASSAPLAGEDTQYF.

This clonotype is medium-sized in the sample. This CDR3 is CASSLALGYGYTF. The CDR3, as DNA: TGTGCCAGCAGTTTAGCTCTAGGCTATGGCTACACCTTC. The V gene is TRBV12-3 or TRBV12-4, the J gene TRBJ1-2; D unresolved. CDR3 length equals 13 residues. Trimming took 0 bases from V and 4 from J, leaving 6 bases between them.

This clonotype came up many times. This sequence joins TRBV20-1 and TRBJ1-5; TRBD1 matches at 7 bases. The V gene's germline CDR1 is DFQATT and CDR2 SNEGSKA (reference sequence). V was pared by 2 bases and J by 11 bases, with 12 bases of the junction left unmatched. This CDR3 is built from 14 residues. The CDR3 DNA sequence: TGCAGTGCTAGATCGACAGGGCAGAAAGGGTCCCAGCATTTT. This gives the protein CSARSTGQKGSQHF.

The chain links TRBV14 to TRBJ1-2; the match to TRBD1 covers 8 bases. CDR3 length: 15 residues. Germline CDR1 reads SGHDN; CDR2 reads FVKESK. The J segment lost 7 bases and the V segment lost 5 bases, leaving 12 bases of the junction unmatched. The CDR3 protein is CASSGRTGTYGGYTF. Written as DNA, the CDR3 is TGTGCCAGCAGCGGACGGACAGGGACATATGGTGGCTACACCTTC.

This clonotype showed up many times. The chain joins TRBV5-1 to TRBJ1-6, with TRBD1 matching 7 bases. The germline V gene has CDR1 SGHRS and CDR2 YFSETQ. V trimming: 4 bases; J trimming: 6 bases; junction bases outside the gene matches: 4. The CDR3 sequence is 14 residues long. CDR3 in DNA: TGCGCCAGCAGCCGGGGGGACAGTAATTCACCCCTCCACTTT. It yields the protein CASSRGDSNSPLHF.

Notes on this clonotype: A single base separates this from a much larger clone, so it may be a read error. The chain recombines TRBV29-1 with TRBJ2-6; 9 bases map to TRBD1. Germline V gives CDR1 SQVTM, CDR2 ANQGSEA. This CDR3 has 16 residues. Here the CDR3 DNA reads TGCAGCGCCACCGGGACAGGGACTGCTGGGGCCAACGTCCTGAATTTC. Residues: CSATGTGTAGANVLNF.

This clonotype appeared many times. The CDR3 DNA reads TGTGCCAGCTCACCACAGGGAAACACTGAAGCTTTCTTT. Residues: CASSPQGNTEAFF. The rearrangement links TRBV18 to TRBJ1-1; D unclear. This CDR3 has 13 residues. Germline V CDR1 and CDR2: KGHSH, LQKENI. V was cut by 1 base and J by 2 bases, with 5 bases left in between.

The genes are TRBV12-3 or TRBV12-4 and TRBJ2-5; D possibly matches TRBD1 or TRBD2 (6 bases each). This CDR3 is 12 amino acids long. The V gene lost 6 bases and the J gene lost 2 bases, with 7 bases spanning the gap. The CDR3 coding sequence is TGTGCCAGCAGAGGGGGGCAAGAGACCCAGTACTTC. It encodes CASRGGQETQYF.

This clonotype was seen a few times. The gene calls are TRBV7-3 and TRBJ2-1; D is possibly TRBD2 (6 bases). There are 16 residues in the CDR3. Trimming left V 5 bases short and J 4 bases short, with 18 bases between. Germline V gene data show CDR1 as SGHTA and CDR2 as FQGTGA. The chain's CDR3 is CASSLLGGRRYNEQFF. CDR3 coding DNA: TGTGCCAGCAGCCTCCTTGGAGGGAGGAGATACAATGAGCAGTTCTTC. Full variable domain (remainder filled in from reference TRBV7-3 and TRBJ2-1): GAGVSQTPSNKVTEKGKYVELRCDPISGHTALYWYRQSLGQGPEFLIYFQGTGAADDSGLPNDRFFAVRPEGSVSTLKIQRTERGDSAVYLCASSLLGGRRYNEQFFGPGTRLTVL.